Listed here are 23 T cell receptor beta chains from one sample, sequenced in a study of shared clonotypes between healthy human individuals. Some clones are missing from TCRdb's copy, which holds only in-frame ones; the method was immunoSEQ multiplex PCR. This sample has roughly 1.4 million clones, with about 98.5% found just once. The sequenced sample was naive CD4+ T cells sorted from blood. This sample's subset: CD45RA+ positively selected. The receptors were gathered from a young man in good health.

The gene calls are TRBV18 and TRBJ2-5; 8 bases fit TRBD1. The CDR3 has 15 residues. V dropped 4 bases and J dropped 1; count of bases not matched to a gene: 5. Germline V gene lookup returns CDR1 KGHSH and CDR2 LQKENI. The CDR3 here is CASSREQGVQETQYF. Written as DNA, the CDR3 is TGTGCCAGCTCACGAGAACAGGGGGTCCAAGAGACCCAGTACTTC.

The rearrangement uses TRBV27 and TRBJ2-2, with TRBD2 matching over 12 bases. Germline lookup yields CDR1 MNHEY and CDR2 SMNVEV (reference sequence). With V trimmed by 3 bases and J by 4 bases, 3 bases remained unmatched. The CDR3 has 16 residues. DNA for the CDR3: TGTGCCAGCAGTTTCCTAGCGGGAGGGACCACCGGGGAGCTGTTTTTT. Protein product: CASSFLAGGTTGELFF.

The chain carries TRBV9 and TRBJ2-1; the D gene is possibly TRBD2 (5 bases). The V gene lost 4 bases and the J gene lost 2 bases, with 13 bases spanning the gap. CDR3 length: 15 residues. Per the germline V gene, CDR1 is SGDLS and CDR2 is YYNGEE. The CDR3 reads CASSSIAKTYNEQFF. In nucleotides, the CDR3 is TGTGCCAGCAGCTCGATAGCGAAAACCTACAATGAGCAGTTCTTC. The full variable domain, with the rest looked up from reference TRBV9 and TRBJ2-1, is DSGVTQTPKHLITATGQRVTLRCSPRSGDLSVYWYQQSLDQGLQFLIQYYNGEERAKGNILERFSAQQFPDLHSELNLSSLELGDSALYFCASSSIAKTYNEQFFGPGTRLTVL.

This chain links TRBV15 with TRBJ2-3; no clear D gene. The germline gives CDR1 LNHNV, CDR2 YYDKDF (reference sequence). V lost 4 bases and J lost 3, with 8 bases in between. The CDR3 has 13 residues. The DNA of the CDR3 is TGTGCCACCAGCAAGGGCCTAACAGATACGCAGTATTTT. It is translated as CATSKGLTDTQYF.

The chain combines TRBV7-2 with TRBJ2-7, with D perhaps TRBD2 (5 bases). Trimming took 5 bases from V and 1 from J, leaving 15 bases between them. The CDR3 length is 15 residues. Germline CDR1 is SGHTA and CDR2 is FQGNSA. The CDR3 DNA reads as TGTGCCAGCAGCCCTACCCGGGAAGGGTCCTACGAGCAGTACTTC. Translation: CASSPTREGSYEQYF.

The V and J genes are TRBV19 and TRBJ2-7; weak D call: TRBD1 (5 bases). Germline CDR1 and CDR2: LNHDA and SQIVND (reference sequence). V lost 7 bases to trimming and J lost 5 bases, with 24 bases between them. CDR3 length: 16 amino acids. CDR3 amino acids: CASKNQGKGFQDEQYF. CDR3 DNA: TGTGCCAGTAAAAACCAGGGAAAGGGATTCCAGGACGAGCAGTACTTC.

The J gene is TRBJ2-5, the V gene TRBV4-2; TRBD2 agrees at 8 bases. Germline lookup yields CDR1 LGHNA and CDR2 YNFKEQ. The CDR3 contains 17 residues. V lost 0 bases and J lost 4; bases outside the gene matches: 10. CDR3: CASSQDSGAGAGETQYF. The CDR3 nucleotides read TGTGCCAGCAGCCAAGATTCTGGAGCGGGAGCTGGAGAGACCCAGTACTTC.

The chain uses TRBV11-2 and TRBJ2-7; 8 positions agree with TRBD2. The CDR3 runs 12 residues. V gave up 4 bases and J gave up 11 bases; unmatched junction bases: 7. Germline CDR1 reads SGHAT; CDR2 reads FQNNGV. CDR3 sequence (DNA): TGTGCCAGCAGCTCAATTCTGGGACTAGAGTACTTC. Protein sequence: CASSSILGLEYF.

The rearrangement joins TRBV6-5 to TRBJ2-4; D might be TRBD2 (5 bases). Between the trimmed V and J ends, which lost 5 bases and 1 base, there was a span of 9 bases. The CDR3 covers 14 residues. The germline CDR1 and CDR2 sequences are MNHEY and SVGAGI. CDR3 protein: CASSLLDAKNIQYF. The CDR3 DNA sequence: TGTGCCAGCAGTCTACTAGACGCCAAAAACATTCAGTACTTC.

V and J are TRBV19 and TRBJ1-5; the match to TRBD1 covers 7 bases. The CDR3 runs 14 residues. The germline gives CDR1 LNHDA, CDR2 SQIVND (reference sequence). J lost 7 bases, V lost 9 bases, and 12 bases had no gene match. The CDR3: CARLDRPKFQPQHF. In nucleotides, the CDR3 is TGTGCCAGATTGGACAGGCCTAAATTCCAGCCCCAGCATTTT.

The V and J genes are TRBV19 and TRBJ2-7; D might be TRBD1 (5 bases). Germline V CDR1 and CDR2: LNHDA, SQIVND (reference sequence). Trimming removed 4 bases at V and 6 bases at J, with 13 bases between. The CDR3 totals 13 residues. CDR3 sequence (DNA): TGTGCCAGTAGTACCCAGGGCTGGGGCGAGCAGTACTTC. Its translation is CASSTQGWGEQYF.

The CDR3 is CASSLSSGEYEQYF. As DNA, the CDR3 is TGTGCCAGCAGCTTGTCTAGCGGGGAGTACGAGCAGTACTTC. The gene calls are TRBV5-4 and TRBJ2-7, with 9 nucleotides matching TRBD2. Germline V gene data show CDR1 as SGHNT and CDR2 as YYREEE (reference sequence). There are 14 residues in the CDR3. V lost 1 base, J lost 4 bases, and 3 bases stayed unmatched.

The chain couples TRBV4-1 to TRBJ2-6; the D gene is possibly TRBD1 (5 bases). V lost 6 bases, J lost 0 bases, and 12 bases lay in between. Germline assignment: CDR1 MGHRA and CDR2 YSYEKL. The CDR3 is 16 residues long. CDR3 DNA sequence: TGCGCCAGCAGACCTCAAAGGGGCTCTGGGGCCAACGTCCTGACTTTC. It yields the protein CASRPQRGSGANVLTF.

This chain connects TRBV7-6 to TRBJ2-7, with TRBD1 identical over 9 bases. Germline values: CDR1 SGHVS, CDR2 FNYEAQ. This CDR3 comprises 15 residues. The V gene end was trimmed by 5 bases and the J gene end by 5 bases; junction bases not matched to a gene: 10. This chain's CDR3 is CASSPSGTGIHEQYF. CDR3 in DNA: TGTGCCAGCAGCCCCTCCGGGACAGGGATCCACGAGCAGTACTTC.

The CDR3 spells CASSPAADNEQFF. The DNA for the CDR3 is TGTGCCAGCTCACCAGCGGCTGACAATGAGCAGTTCTTC. The chain couples TRBV18 to TRBJ2-1; D uncertain. V shed 2 bases and J shed 5 bases, with 7 bases lying between them. The CDR3 is 13 amino acids. In germline, CDR1 is KGHSH, CDR2 LQKENI.

CDR3 in amino acids: CASSLLAGSTDTQYF. CDR3 coding DNA: TGTGCCAGCAGCTTACTAGCGGGTAGCACAGATACGCAGTATTTT. The chain is built from TRBV7-2 and TRBJ2-3; the match to TRBD2 covers 8 bases. The germline V gene encodes CDR1 SGHTA and CDR2 FQGNSA. Trimming took 2 bases from V and 0 from J; bases not matched to a gene: 1. The CDR3 consists of 15 residues.

In DNA, the CDR3 is TGTGCCAGTACAGGGGGCCCAGGGACCCAGTACTTC. Encoded protein: CASTGGPGTQYF. The V gene is TRBV19, the J gene TRBJ2-5; 8 bases agree with TRBD1. Germline loops: CDR1 LNHDA, CDR2 SQIVND (reference sequence). With V trimmed by 7 bases and J by 7 bases, 5 bases remained unmatched. This CDR3 spans 12 amino acids.

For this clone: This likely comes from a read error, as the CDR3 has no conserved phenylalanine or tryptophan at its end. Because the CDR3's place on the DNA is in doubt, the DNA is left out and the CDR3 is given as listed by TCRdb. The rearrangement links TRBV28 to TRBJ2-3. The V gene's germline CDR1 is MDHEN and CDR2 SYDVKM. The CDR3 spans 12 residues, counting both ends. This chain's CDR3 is CASSPGKGTTRL.

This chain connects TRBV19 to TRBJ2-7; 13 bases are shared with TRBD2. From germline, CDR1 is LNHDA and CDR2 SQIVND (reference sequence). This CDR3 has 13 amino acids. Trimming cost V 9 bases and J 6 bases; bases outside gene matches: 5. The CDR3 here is CASRTSGRAEQYF. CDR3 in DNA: TGTGCCAGCAGGACTAGCGGGAGAGCCGAGCAGTACTTC.

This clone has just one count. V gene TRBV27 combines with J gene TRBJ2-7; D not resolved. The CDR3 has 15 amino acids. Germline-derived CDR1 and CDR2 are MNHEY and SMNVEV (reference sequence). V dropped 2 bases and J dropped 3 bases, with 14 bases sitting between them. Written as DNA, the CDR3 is TGTGCCAGCAGTTTAATACCCTACGGTAACTACGAGCAGTACTTC. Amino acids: CASSLIPYGNYEQYF.

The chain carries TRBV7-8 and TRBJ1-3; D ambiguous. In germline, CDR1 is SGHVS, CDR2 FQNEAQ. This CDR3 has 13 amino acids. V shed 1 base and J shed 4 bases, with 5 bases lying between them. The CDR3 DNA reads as TGTGCCAGCAGCTTAGTGGGAGGAAACACCATATATTTT. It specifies CASSLVGGNTIYF.

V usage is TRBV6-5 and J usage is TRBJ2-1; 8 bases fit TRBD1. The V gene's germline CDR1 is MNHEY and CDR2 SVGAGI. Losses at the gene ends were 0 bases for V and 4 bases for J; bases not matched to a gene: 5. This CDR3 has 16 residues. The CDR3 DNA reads TGTGCCAGCAGTTACTCTAAAGGACAGGGATACAATGAGCAGTTCTTC. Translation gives CASSYSKGQGYNEQFF.

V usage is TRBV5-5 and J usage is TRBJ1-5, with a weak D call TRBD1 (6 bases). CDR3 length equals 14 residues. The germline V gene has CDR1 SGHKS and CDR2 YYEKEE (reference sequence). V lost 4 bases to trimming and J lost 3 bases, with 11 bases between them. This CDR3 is CASSPGQLNQPQHF. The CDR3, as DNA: TGTGCCAGCAGCCCCGGACAGCTCAATCAGCCCCAGCATTTT.